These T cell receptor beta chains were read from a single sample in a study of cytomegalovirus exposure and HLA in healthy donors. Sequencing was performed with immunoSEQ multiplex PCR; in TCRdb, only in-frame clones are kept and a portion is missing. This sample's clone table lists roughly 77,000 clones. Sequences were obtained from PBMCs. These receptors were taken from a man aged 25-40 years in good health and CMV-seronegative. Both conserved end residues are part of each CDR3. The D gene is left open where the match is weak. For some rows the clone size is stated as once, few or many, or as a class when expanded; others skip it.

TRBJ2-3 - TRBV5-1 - CASSLGQSTDTQYF TGCGCCAGCAGCTTGGGACAGAGCACAGATACGCAGTATTTT
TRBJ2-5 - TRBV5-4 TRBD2 CASSRGLAGGPGTQYF TGTGCCAGCAGCCGGGGACTAGCGGGGGGCCCCGGGACCCAGTACTTC
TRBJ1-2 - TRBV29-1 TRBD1 CSVRQGGGYTF TGCAGCGTTAGACAGGGCGGTGGCTACACCTTC
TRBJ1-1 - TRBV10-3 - CAISESGSTEAFF TGTGCCATCAGTGAAAGTGGCTCCACTGAAGCTTTCTTT
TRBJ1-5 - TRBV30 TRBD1 CAWSDRGNQPQHF TGTGCCTGGAGTGACAGGGGGAATCAGCCCCAGCATTTT
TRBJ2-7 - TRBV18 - CASSPLAKEAEQYF TGTGCCAGCTCACCACTGGCTAAGGAGGCTGAGCAGTACTTC
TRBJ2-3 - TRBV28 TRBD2 CASKPTEGTIYTDTQYF TGTGCCAGCAAACCGACGGAAGGGACTATTTACACAGATACGCAGTATTTT
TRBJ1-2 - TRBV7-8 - CASSSVGYGYTF TGTGCCAGCAGCTCGGTTGGCTATGGCTACACCTTC
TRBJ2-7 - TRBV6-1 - CACGKYEQYF TGTGCCTGCGGCAAATACGAGCAGTACTTC
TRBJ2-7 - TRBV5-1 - CASSLVGRGDEQYF TGCGCCAGCAGCTTGGTCGGGAGAGGGGACGAGCAGTACTTC
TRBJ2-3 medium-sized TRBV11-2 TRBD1 CATAPGTGDTDTQYF TGTGCCACCGCCCCCGGGACAGGAGACACAGATACGCAGTATTTT
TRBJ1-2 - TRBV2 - CASTQRETNYGYTF TGTGCCAGCACCCAGCGTGAGACTAACTATGGCTACACCTTC
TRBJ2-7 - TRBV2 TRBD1 CASSEGQLYEQYF TGTGCCAGCAGTGAGGGACAGCTCTACGAGCAGTACTTC
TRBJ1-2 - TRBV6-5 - CASSLRTATYGYTF TGTGCCAGCAGTCTCCGGACAGCTACCTATGGCTACACCTTC
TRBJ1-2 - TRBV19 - CASSIEQDYGYTF TGTGCCAGTAGTATCGAACAGGACTATGGCTACACCTTC
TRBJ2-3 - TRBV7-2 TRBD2 CASSLYGRALDTQYF TGTGCCAGCAGCTTATATGGGAGGGCCCTAGATACGCAGTATTTT
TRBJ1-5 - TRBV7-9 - CASSLVEGPSPQHF TGTGCCAGCAGCTTAGTGGAGGGCCCATCGCCCCAGCATTTT
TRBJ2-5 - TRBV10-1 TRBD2 CASSVGAGGGRETQYF TGCGCCAGCAGCGTGGGAGCGGGAGGAGGAAGGGAGACCCAGTACTTC
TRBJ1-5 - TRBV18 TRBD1 CASSPDRGYQPQHF TGTGCCAGCTCACCGGACAGGGGGTACCAGCCCCAGCATTTT
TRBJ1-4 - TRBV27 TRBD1 CASSVTGQGAEKLFF TGTGCCAGCAGTGTAACAGGACAGGGTGCTGAAAAACTGTTTTTT
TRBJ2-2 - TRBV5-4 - CASSPFQGTGYTGELFF TGTGCCAGCAGCCCGTTTCAAGGCACGGGTTACACCGGGGAGCTGTTTTTT
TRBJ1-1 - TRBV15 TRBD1 CATSRSRTGGEFF TGTGCCACCAGCAGATCCCGGACAGGGGGCGAATTCTTT